Listed below are T cell receptor beta chains from one sample, sequenced in a study of shared clonotypes between healthy human individuals. Produced via immunoSEQ multiplex PCR; TCRdb's table is partial and in-frame only. Counted here are roughly 1,600,000 clones, 98% occurring once; the ten biggest clones make up roughly 0.36%. Sequenced material: naive CD4+ T cells sorted from blood. These receptor sequences come from a man younger than 45 in good health. Each CDR3 is given with its conserved first and last residue. Fields, in order: CDR3 DNA, CDR3 protein, D gene, V gene, J gene, clone size. A D gene is named only where the DNA matches it firmly. Clone size is shown for a subset of rows, as once, few, many or a class of expanded clone.

TGTGCCAGAAGGGGGAAAGAGGACACCGGGGAGCTGTTTTTT	CARRGKEDTGELFF	.	TRBV5-3	TRBJ2-2	.
TGCGCCAGCAGCCAGCAAAGCGGGAGAGGAGATACGCAGTATTTT	CASSQQSGRGDTQYF	TRBD2	TRBV5-1	TRBJ2-3	.
TGTGCCAGCAGCGTCGGACAGGGAAACTATGGCTACACCTTC	CASSVGQGNYGYTF	TRBD1	TRBV9	TRBJ1-2	.
TGTGCCAGCAGCCGGGACAGGCCTTGGCAGCCCCAGCATTTT	CASSRDRPWQPQHF	TRBD1	TRBV16	TRBJ1-5	.
TGCGCCAGCAGCTTGGCCACTGTCACCGGGGAGCTGTTTTTT	CASSLATVTGELFF	.	TRBV5-1	TRBJ2-2	.
TGTGCCAGCAGCCAAGAAAAGGGCAGAACTAGCACAGATACGCAGTATTTT	CASSQEKGRTSTDTQYF	.	TRBV14	TRBJ2-3	.
TGCGCCAGCAGTCTGCGTCCTGCGGGACAGGGGTGGACTGAAGCTTTCTTT	CASSLRPAGQGWTEAFF	TRBD1	TRBV4-3	TRBJ1-1	.
TGTGCCAGCAGATCCGTTTCGGGCGAAAAACTGTTTTTT	CASRSVSGEKLFF	.	TRBV5-6	TRBJ1-4	once
TGTGCCAGCTCGCCGATAGCGGGAGGTTTCAATGAGCAGTTCTTC	CASSPIAGGFNEQFF	TRBD2	TRBV18	TRBJ2-1	once
TGTGCCTGGAGTGTTAGACAGGGAGACACTGAAGCTTTCTTT	CAWSVRQGDTEAFF	TRBD1	TRBV30	TRBJ1-1	.
TGCGCCAGCAGCTTACTCACCGGGACAGGTACCACTGAAGCTTTCTTT	CASSLLTGTGTTEAFF	TRBD1	TRBV5-1	TRBJ1-1	.
TGTGCCAGCAGCAACAGGTGGGATACGCAGTATTTT	CASSNRWDTQYF	.	TRBV11-2	TRBJ2-3	.
TGTGCCAGCCTATGGACTAGCGGCTCCTACAATGAGCAGTTCTTC	CASLWTSGSYNEQFF	TRBD2	TRBV7-9	TRBJ2-1	.
TGTGCCATCAGTGAGTCTCCCGGGAGTAATGAGCAGTTCTTC	CAISESPGSNEQFF	.	TRBV10-3	TRBJ2-1	.
TGTGCCAGCAGCTTGAACTCGGTACTAGCGGGAGTAGATACGCAGTATTTT	CASSLNSVLAGVDTQYF	TRBD2	TRBV7-9	TRBJ2-3	.
TGTGCCAGCAGCAATGAGGGGTCGCGCACTGAAGCTTTCTTT	CASSNEGSRTEAFF	.	TRBV28	TRBJ1-1	.
TGTGCCAGCAGCCTCTATCAGGGGGGGGATCAGCCCCAGCATTTT	CASSLYQGGDQPQHF	TRBD1	TRBV7-9	TRBJ1-5	.
TGCGCCAGCAGTGCCCTAAGCACAGATACGCAGTATTTT	CASSALSTDTQYF	.	TRBV10-1	TRBJ2-3	few
TGTGCCAGCAGCTATCTCGGTATAGCAGAGCAGTACTTC	CASSYLGIAEQYF	.	TRBV5-4	TRBJ2-7	.
TGCGCCAGCAGTGCATCAGGGGACACTGAAGCTTTCTTT	CASSASGDTEAFF	.	TRBV10-2	TRBJ1-1	.
TGTGCCAGCCAGGGACAGGGACGGAATGAGCAGTTCTTC	CASQGQGRNEQFF	TRBD1	TRBV6-5	TRBJ2-1	once
TGTGCCACCAGCAGAGATAGGTCCCAGAATGTCTACGAGCAGTACTTC	CATSRDRSQNVYEQYF	.	TRBV15	TRBJ2-7	.
TGTGCCACGACAGGGTGGGGCAAAAACATTCAGTACTTC	CATTGWGKNIQYF	TRBD1	TRBV28	TRBJ2-4	.
TGTGCCAGCTCACCACCGGGACTAGAGAGCACAGATACGCAGTATTTT	CASSPPGLESTDTQYF	TRBD2	TRBV18	TRBJ2-3	.
TGTGCCAGCAACTTGGAGTATGTCGGGGAGCTGTTTTTT	CASNLEYVGELFF	.	TRBV2	TRBJ2-2	.
TGTGCCAGCAGCTTTCCTTCTCGTACAGATACGCAGTATTTT	CASSFPSRTDTQYF	.	TRBV7-2	TRBJ2-3	.
TGTGCCAGCTCACCACGACTAGCGGGAGCCCTCTACGAGCAGTACTTC	CASSPRLAGALYEQYF	TRBD2	TRBV18	TRBJ2-7	.
TGTGCCAGCAGCTTAGAAGAGTGGAAGGTGAACACTGAAGCTTTCTTT	CASSLEEWKVNTEAFF	.	TRBV11-2	TRBJ1-1	.
TGTGCCACCAGCTTAGGGACTAGCGGGAACTACAATGAGCAGTTCTTC	CATSLGTSGNYNEQFF	TRBD2	TRBV15	TRBJ2-1	.
TGCGCCAGCAGCCAAGAGGGGAGGACCTACGAGCAGTACTTC	CASSQEGRTYEQYF	.	TRBV4-3	TRBJ2-7	.
TGTGCCAGCAGCTTGGAAGGCTCCTACGAGCAGTACTTC	CASSLEGSYEQYF	.	TRBV5-4	TRBJ2-7	.
TGCGCCAGCAGGTACCATGAGGGAGCTTACGAGCAGTACTTC	CASRYHEGAYEQYF	.	TRBV5-1	TRBJ2-7	.
TGTGCCACAAGTTACATAGCGGGAGGTAACACCGGGGAGCTGTTTTTT	CATSYIAGGNTGELFF	TRBD2	TRBV15	TRBJ2-2	.
TGTGCCAGCAGTTTACCCATACAAAATCAGCCCCAGCATTTT	CASSLPIQNQPQHF	.	TRBV28	TRBJ1-5	once
TGCAGCGTTCGACGATTTTATGGACTAGAATCCCACAATGAGCAGTTCTTC	CSVRRFYGLESHNEQFF	TRBD2	TRBV29-1	TRBJ2-1	.
TGTGCCAGCAGCTTTAGAGGGACAGGGACCTATCAGCCCCAGCATTTT	CASSFRGTGTYQPQHF	TRBD1	TRBV5-5	TRBJ1-5	.
TGCGCCAGCAGCTTGGGCAGTCAAGAGACCCAGTACTTC	CASSLGSQETQYF	.	TRBV5-1	TRBJ2-5	.
TGTGCCAGCAGCTTGGCGAGAGGCGGCTCAGATACGCAGTATTTT	CASSLARGGSDTQYF	.	TRBV5-4	TRBJ2-3	.
TGTGCCAGCAGTTATCAGCCTACGGAGACCCAGTACTTC	CASSYQPTETQYF	.	TRBV6-5	TRBJ2-5	.
TGTGCCATCAGTGACGCGACAGGACCCTACGAGCAGTACTTC	CAISDATGPYEQYF	.	TRBV10-3	TRBJ2-7	.
TGTGCCAGCAGCCGTCCTAGTTCTAGGGAGACCCAGTACTTC	CASSRPSSRETQYF	.	TRBV7-2	TRBJ2-5	.
TGTGCCAGCAGTAAGACAGGGCCGAACACTGAAGCTTTCTTT	CASSKTGPNTEAFF	TRBD1	TRBV6-1	TRBJ1-1	.
TGTGCCAGTAGTATACTCCCAGGCTCTGGAAACACCATATATTTT	CASSILPGSGNTIYF	.	TRBV19	TRBJ1-3	once
TGTGCCAGCAGCTTAGGGACCGGTCGGTTAGATACGCAGTATTTT	CASSLGTGRLDTQYF	.	TRBV7-6	TRBJ2-3	.
TGTGCCAGCAGCCAGGGACCCTATTCCTACGAGCAGTACTTC	CASSQGPYSYEQYF	.	TRBV7-9	TRBJ2-7	.
TGTGCCATCAGTGACCATAAAGCGGCCGGGGAGCTGTTTTTT	CAISDHKAAGELFF	.	TRBV10-3	TRBJ2-2	.
TGCGCCAGCAGCTTTGAATCTCGGAACACTGAAGCTTTCTTT	CASSFESRNTEAFF	.	TRBV5-1	TRBJ1-1	.
TGCGCCAGCAGCTTCCTAGCCTCCTACAATGAGCAGTTCTTC	CASSFLASYNEQFF	.	TRBV5-1	TRBJ2-1	.